This T cell receptor (beta chain) was sequenced during a study of T cell repertoires in cytomegalovirus infection. Study-wide background: Epitope selection comprised recently identified HLA-C-restricted CMV epitopes and well-studied HLA-B-restricted CMV epitopes. The public TCR beta signatures pointed to both CMV infection and matching HLA type.

A single record per CDR3 protein comes from TCRdb applying MiXCR to the reads. The table has around 100,000 distinct CDR3 sequences, over 40% seen once. V was trimmed by 5 bases and J by 3 bases, leaving 2 bases between them. CDR1 MNHEY and CDR2 SMNVEV come from the germline V gene (reference sequence). The CDR3 extends over 10 amino acids. As to this clonotype: Its antigen is unidentified.

The starting material was CD8+ T cells from cultured PBMCs, obtained from culture after CMV antigen stimulation. The chain is built from TRBV27 and TRBJ2-7; D ambiguous. The receptor's source is a human donor in good health (CMV status not recorded). Some clones in this sample may be carry-over from other donors' samples. CDR3 nucleotides: TGTGCCAGCAGTATCTACGAGCAGTACTTC. This codes for CASSIYEQYF.